Each of the 24 T cell receptor beta chains below was sequenced from the same sample in a study of control samples from healthy donors and cancer patients. Method: immunoSEQ multiplex PCR; TCRdb's copy keeps in-frame clones and lacks some. This table holds under 90,000 clones, 85% to 95% found once. The material sequenced was blood. The receptors originated from a woman aged 55-70 years in good health.

The V call is TRBV7-3, the J call TRBJ2-1; TRBD2 matches at 11 bases. The V and J ends lost 5 bases and 5 bases, in that order; junction bases with no gene match: 5. CDR3 size: 15 residues. Germline V CDR1 and CDR2: SGHTA, FQGTGA. This CDR3 is CASSPASGRHNEQFF. CDR3 nucleotides: TGTGCCAGCAGCCCTGCTAGCGGGAGGCACAATGAGCAGTTCTTC.

This clone was observed once. The J gene is TRBJ1-1, the V gene TRBV7-2; D remains unclear. Germline V lookup: CDR1 SGHTA, CDR2 FQGNSA. V lost 1 base, J lost 1 base, and 13 bases lay in between. The CDR3 runs to 16 residues. The chain's CDR3 is CASSLVSGVENTEAFF. The CDR3 DNA reads as TGTGCCAGCAGCTTAGTAAGCGGGGTCGAGAACACTGAAGCTTTCTTT.

The chain has TRBV2 and TRBJ2-2, with TRBD1 as a possible D gene (5 bases). V dropped 4 bases and J dropped 4 bases, with 13 bases sitting between them. The CDR3 loop spans 15 amino acids. Germline CDR1 is SNHLY and CDR2 is FYNNEI. The CDR3 DNA follows: TGTGCCAGCAGTGTCGACAGTCGGGCCACCGGGGAGCTGTTTTTT. Residues: CASSVDSRATGELFF.

The DNA for the CDR3 is TGTGCCAGCTCACCCTCCGCCGGCAGGAACGAGCAGTACTTC. It specifies CASSPSAGRNEQYF. This chain connects TRBV18 to TRBJ2-7; no clear D. This CDR3 comprises 14 residues. Germline loops: CDR1 KGHSH, CDR2 LQKENI. V was trimmed by 3 bases and J by 5 bases, leaving 14 bases between them.

CDR3 loop: CASSYGTTDEQFF. The DNA for the CDR3 is TGTGCCAGCAGCTACGGGACTACCGATGAGCAGTTCTTC. The genes are TRBV6-5 and TRBJ2-1, with TRBD2 matching 7 bases. There are 13 residues in the CDR3. The trim removed 6 bases at V and 8 bases at J, leaving 7 bases unmatched. The V gene's germline CDR1 is MNHEY and CDR2 SVGAGI.

V is TRBV6-4 and J is TRBJ2-2; 9 bases align to TRBD1. The germline CDR1 and CDR2 sequences are MRHNA and SNTAGT. With 6 bases clipped from V and 0 bases from J, the junction kept 8 bases outside the gene matches. CDR3 size: 17 residues. CDR3 amino acids: CASSDLRDRANTGELFF. CDR3 nucleotide sequence: TGTGCCAGCAGCGACCTCCGGGACAGGGCGAACACCGGGGAGCTGTTTTTT.

This chain uses TRBV2 with TRBJ2-7; 12 positions match TRBD2. The germline V gene encodes CDR1 SNHLY and CDR2 FYNNEI. CDR3 length equals 13 residues. V was clipped by 11 bases and J by 4 bases; unmatched bases: 6. CDR3 coding DNA: TGTGCCGTCCAGACTAGCGGGAGATACGAGCAGTACTTC. Its translation is CAVQTSGRYEQYF.

The chain couples TRBV19 to TRBJ2-7, with TRBD1 identical over 7 bases. This CDR3 has 14 amino acids. Germline V lookup: CDR1 LNHDA, CDR2 SQIVND (reference sequence). V dropped 4 bases and J dropped 2; count of bases not matched to a gene: 5. In nucleotides, the CDR3 is TGTGCCAGTAGTAAGGGACAGATGACCTACGAGCAGTACTTC. This gives the protein CASSKGQMTYEQYF.

The chain recombines TRBV5-5 with TRBJ1-5, with D unclear. The CDR3 length is 16 residues. Germline V lookup: CDR1 SGHKS, CDR2 YYEKEE (reference sequence). V was trimmed by 3 bases and J by 4 bases, leaving 17 bases between them. The CDR3 nucleotides are TGTGCCAGCAGCTCTGGGCCTTCTTCAGGTAATCAGCCCCAGCATTTT. Translating gives CASSSGPSSGNQPQHF. Full variable domain (missing parts from reference TRBV5-5 and TRBJ1-5): DAGVTQSPTHLIKTRGQQVTLRCSPISGHKSVSWYQQVLGQGPQFIFQYYEKEERGRGNFPDRFSARQFPNYSSELNVNALLLGDSALYLCASSSGPSSGNQPQHFGDGTRLSIL.

The gene calls are TRBV5-5 and TRBJ1-3; 7 nucleotides line up with TRBD1. Trimming at V came to 3 bases and at J to 1 base, leaving 7 bases not matched to a gene. Germline CDR1 SGHKS, CDR2 YYEKEE (reference sequence). The CDR3 consists of 16 residues. In DNA form, the CDR3 reads TGTGCCAGCAGCTCCCGGGACAGAGCTTCTGGAAACACCATATATTTT. This gives the protein CASSSRDRASGNTIYF.

The chain is built from TRBV27 and TRBJ1-5, with D maybe TRBD1 (5 bases). The CDR3 has 14 residues. V gave up 6 bases and J gave up 5 bases, with 14 bases separating them. CDR1 and CDR2 (germline): MNHEY, SMNVEV (reference sequence). CDR3 nucleotide sequence: TGTGCCAGCAGCCAAGACAGCGCCTATCAGCCCCAGCATTTT. Translation gives CASSQDSAYQPQHF.

The V gene is TRBV30, the J gene TRBJ1-5, with a possible D match to TRBD1 (5 bases). Germline CDR1 GTSNPN, CDR2 SVGIG (reference sequence). The CDR3 runs 13 residues. V lost 5 bases to trimming and J lost 5 bases, with 13 bases between them. The CDR3 region has the DNA TGTGCCTGGGGGGCGAGGGAGGATCAGCCCCAGCATTTT. As protein: CAWGAREDQPQHF. The full variable domain, rest sourced from reference TRBV30 and TRBJ1-5, is SQTIHQWPATLVQPVGSPLSLECTVEGTSNPNLYWYRQAAGRGLQLLFYSVGIGQISSEVPQNLSASRPQDRQFILSSKKLLLSDSGFYLCAWGAREDQPQHFGDGTRLSIL.

The rearrangement links TRBV6-5 to TRBJ1-4; perhaps TRBD1 as D (6 bases). Trimming took off 8 bases at V and 8 bases at J, with 15 bases between the two ends. CDR1 MNHEY and CDR2 SVGAGI come from the germline V gene. This CDR3 contains 13 residues. DNA of the CDR3: TGTGCCAGCGGAAGGGGGTCCGGGGAAAAACTGTTTTTT. Its translation is CASGRGSGEKLFF.

The chain links TRBV20-1 to TRBJ1-1; weak D call: TRBD1 (5 bases). The CDR3 has 14 amino acids. The germline V and J ends were trimmed by 3 bases and 0 bases, with 11 bases remaining between them. Looked up from germline, CDR1 is DFQATT and CDR2 is SNEGSKA (reference sequence). The CDR3 spells CSASGTPLNTEAFF. As DNA, the CDR3 is TGCAGTGCTAGTGGGACGCCGCTGAACACTGAAGCTTTCTTT.

The rearrangement uses TRBV6-5 and TRBJ2-1; no definite D call. This CDR3 is built from 16 residues. Per the germline V gene, CDR1 is MNHEY and CDR2 is SVGAGI. The ends were cut back, 0 bases at V and 0 bases at J, with 9 bases in the middle. The DNA for the CDR3 is TGTGCCAGCAGTTACTCCGGGTTAAGCTCCTACAATGAGCAGTTCTTC. Its protein product is CASSYSGLSSYNEQFF.

The chain couples TRBV4-1 to TRBJ1-2; 9 bases line up with TRBD1. The CDR3 totals 14 residues. V shed 4 bases, J shed 6 bases, and the junction held 6 bases outside the gene matches. The germline CDR1 and CDR2 sequences are MGHRA and YSYEKL. In DNA, the CDR3 is TGCGCCAGCAGCCGGGACAGGGACTCCCATGGCTACACCTTC. Translating it yields CASSRDRDSHGYTF.

The chain employs TRBV7-9 and TRBJ1-2; 11 bases line up with TRBD1. J was trimmed by 8 bases and V by 0 bases; bases with no gene match: 8. The CDR3 totals 16 residues. Germline V gives CDR1 SEHNR, CDR2 FQNEAQ (reference sequence). The CDR3 region is CASSLAVGQGASGYTF. DNA of the CDR3: TGTGCCAGCAGCTTAGCGGTAGGACAGGGGGCTAGCGGCTACACCTTC.

This chain links TRBV18 with TRBJ1-6, with D unresolved. Germline V gives CDR1 KGHSH, CDR2 LQKENI. V was clipped by 6 bases and J by 6 bases, with 12 bases between them. This CDR3 comprises 14 residues. CDR3 bases: TGTGCCAGCTCTCCTGTTCCGGGTAATTCACCCCTCCACTTT. It specifies CASSPVPGNSPLHF. The full variable domain, with the rest looked up from reference TRBV18 and TRBJ1-6, is NAGVMQNPRHLVRRRGQEARLRCSPMKGHSHVYWYRQLPEEGLKFMVYLQKENIIDESGMPKERFSAEFPKEGPSILRIQQVVRGDSAAYFCASSPVPGNSPLHFGNGTRLTVT.

The chain joins TRBV5-4 to TRBJ2-7; D is possibly TRBD2 (6 bases). Germline lookup yields CDR1 SGHNT and CDR2 YYREEE (reference sequence). Trimming took off 6 bases at V and 0 bases at J, with 19 bases between the two ends. The CDR3 consists of 16 residues. CDR3 in amino acids: CASTPGGVGSSYEQYF. The CDR3 DNA reads as TGTGCCAGCACCCCGGGTGGGGTCGGGAGCTCCTACGAGCAGTACTTC.

The J gene is TRBJ1-2, the V gene TRBV14; 9 bases are a match to TRBD1. This CDR3 is 13 amino acids long. Trimming cost V 5 bases and J 5 bases; bases outside gene matches: 3. CDR1 is SGHDN, CDR2 FVKESK, per germline. The chain's CDR3 is CASSDRGSYGYTF. The CDR3 DNA sequence: TGTGCCAGCAGCGACAGGGGGTCATATGGCTACACCTTC.

This clone was recorded only once. V and J are TRBV7-9 and TRBJ1-2; D gene uncertain. CDR3 length: 14 residues. Germline V lookup: CDR1 SEHNR, CDR2 FQNEAQ (reference sequence). With 5 bases removed from V and 3 bases from J, the gap between germline ends came to 13 bases. The CDR3 nucleotides are TGTGCCAGCAGCCCCCCCGGGGATGACTATGGCTACACCTTC. Its protein is CASSPPGDDYGYTF.

The CDR3 bases are TGTGCCAGCAGTATCCTCCCGGGGCCTGGAAACACCATATATTTT. Protein sequence: CASSILPGPGNTIYF. The chain links TRBV28 to TRBJ1-3, with a weak D call TRBD1 (5 bases). The CDR3 spans 15 residues. Germline CDR1 reads MDHEN; CDR2 reads SYDVKM. V was clipped by 5 bases and J by 2 bases, with 13 bases between them.

The chain joins TRBV11-2 to TRBJ1-3; D uncertain. CDR3 size: 12 residues. V was trimmed by 6 bases and J by 1 base, leaving 4 bases between them. Germline CDR1 is SGHAT and CDR2 is FQNNGV. The CDR3 nucleotides are TGTGCCAGCAGTCTGTCTGGAAACACCATATATTTT. It encodes CASSLSGNTIYF.

The CDR3 DNA is TGTGCCAGCATTATCAGGGGGCTTAGCACTGAAGCTTTCTTT. Translation gives CASIIRGLSTEAFF. The V call is TRBV6-5, the J call TRBJ1-1; 8 bases map to TRBD1. The germline gives CDR1 MNHEY, CDR2 SVGAGI. The ends lost 7 bases at V and 4 bases at J; junction bases unmatched: 8. The CDR3 loop spans 14 amino acids.